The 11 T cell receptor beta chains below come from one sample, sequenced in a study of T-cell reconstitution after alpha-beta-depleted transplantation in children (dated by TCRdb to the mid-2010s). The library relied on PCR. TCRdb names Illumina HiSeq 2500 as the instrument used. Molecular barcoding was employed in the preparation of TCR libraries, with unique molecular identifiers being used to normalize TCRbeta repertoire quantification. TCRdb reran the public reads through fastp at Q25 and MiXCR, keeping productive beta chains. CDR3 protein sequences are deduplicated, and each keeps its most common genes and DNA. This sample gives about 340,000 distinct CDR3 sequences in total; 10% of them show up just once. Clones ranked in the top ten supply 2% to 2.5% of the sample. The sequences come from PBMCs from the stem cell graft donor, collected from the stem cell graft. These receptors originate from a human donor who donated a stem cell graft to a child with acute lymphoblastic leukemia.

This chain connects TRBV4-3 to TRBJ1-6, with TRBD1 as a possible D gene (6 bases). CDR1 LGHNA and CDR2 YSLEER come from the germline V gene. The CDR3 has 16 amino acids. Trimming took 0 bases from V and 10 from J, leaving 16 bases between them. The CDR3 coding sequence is TGCGCCAGCAGCCAAGATAGCGTACAGGGTTCCTCACCCCTCCACTTT. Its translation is CASSQDSVQGSSPLHF.

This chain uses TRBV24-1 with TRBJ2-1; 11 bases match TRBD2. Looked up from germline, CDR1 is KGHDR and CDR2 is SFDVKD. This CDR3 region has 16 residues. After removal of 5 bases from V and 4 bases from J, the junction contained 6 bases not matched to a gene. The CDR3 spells CATSGGLAGGYNEQFF. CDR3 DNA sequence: TGTGCCACCAGTGGCGGTCTAGCGGGAGGTTACAATGAGCAGTTCTTC.

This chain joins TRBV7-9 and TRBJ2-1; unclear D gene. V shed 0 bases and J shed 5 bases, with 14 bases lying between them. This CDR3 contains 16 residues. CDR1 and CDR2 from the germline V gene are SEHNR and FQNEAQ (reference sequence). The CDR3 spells CASSLAQSGTDNEQFF. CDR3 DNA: TGTGCCAGCAGCTTAGCGCAGTCAGGCACGGACAATGAGCAGTTCTTC.

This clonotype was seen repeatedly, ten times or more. CDR3 region: CASSLVRKFSYEQYF. In DNA, the CDR3 is TGTGCCAGCAGCTTAGTCCGGAAATTCTCCTACGAGCAGTACTTC. The chain recombines TRBV7-2 with TRBJ2-7, with no clear D. Looked up from germline, CDR1 is SGHTA and CDR2 is FQGNSA. The CDR3 runs 15 residues. Trimming removed 1 base at V and 0 bases at J, with 10 bases between.

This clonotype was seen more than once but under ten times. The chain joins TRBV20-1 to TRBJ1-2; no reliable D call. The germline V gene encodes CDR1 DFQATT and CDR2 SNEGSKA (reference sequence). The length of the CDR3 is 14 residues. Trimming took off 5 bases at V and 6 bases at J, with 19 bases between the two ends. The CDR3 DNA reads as TGCAGTGCTGCCCCCCCGACCTGGTTGGATGGCTACACCTTC. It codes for CSAAPPTWLDGYTF.

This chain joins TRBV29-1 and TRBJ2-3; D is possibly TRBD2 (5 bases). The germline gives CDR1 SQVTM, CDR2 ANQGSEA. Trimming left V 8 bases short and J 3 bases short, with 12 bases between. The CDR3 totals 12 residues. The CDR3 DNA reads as TGCAGCATCGGGAAAGAGACAGATACGCAGTATTTT. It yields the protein CSIGKETDTQYF.

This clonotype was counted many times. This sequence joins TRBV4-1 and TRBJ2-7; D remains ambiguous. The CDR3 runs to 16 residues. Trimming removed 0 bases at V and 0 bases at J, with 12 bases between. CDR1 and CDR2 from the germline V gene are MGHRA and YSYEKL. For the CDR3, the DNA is TGCGCCAGCAGCCAAGATGTAGTGAGTAGCTCCTACGAGCAGTACTTC. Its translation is CASSQDVVSSSYEQYF.

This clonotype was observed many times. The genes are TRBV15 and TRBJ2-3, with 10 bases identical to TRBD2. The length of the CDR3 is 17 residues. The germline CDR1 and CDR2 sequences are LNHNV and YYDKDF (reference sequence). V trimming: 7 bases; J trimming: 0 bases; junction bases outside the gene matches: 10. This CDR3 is CATTGLAGATSTDTQYF. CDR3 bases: TGTGCCACCACGGGGCTAGCGGGAGCCACTAGCACAGATACGCAGTATTTT.

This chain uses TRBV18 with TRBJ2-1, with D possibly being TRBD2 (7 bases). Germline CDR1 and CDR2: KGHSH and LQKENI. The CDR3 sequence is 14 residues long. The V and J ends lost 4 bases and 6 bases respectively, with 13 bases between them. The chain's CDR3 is CASSHEGGSNEQFF. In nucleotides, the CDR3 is TGTGCCAGCTCACACGAGGGGGGGAGCAATGAGCAGTTCTTC.

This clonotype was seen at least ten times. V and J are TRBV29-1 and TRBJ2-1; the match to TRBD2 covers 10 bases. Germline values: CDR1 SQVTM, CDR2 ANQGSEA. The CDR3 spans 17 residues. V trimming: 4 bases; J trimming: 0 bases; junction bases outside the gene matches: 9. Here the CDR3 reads CSVALIPSGSSYNEQFF. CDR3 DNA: TGCAGCGTTGCCCTCATCCCTAGCGGGAGCTCCTACAATGAGCAGTTCTTC.

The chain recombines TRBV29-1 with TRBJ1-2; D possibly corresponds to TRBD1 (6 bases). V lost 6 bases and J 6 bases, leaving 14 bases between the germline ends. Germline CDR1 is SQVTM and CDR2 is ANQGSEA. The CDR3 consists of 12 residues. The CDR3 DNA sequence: TGCAGCGTGATTACAGGGTCCCATGGCTACACCTTC. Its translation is CSVITGSHGYTF.